These T cell receptor beta chains were read from a single sample in a study of blood T cells in healthy people across ages. TCRdb analysed the 5' RACE reads with MiXCR anew, one entry per CDR3 protein. This table has approximately 800,000 distinct CDR3 sequences, less than 70% appearing once. Sequencing was performed on blood. The receptors derive from a man older than 75 in good health. Both conserved end residues are part of each CDR3. Each record gives: clone size, V gene, J gene, D gene, CDR3 protein, CDR3 DNA. The D gene is left open where the match is weak. Clone size appears in some rows only: once, few, many, or a class for an expanded clone.

>NA|TRBV2|TRBJ1-5|TRBD1
CASGGTGDGQPQHF
TGTGCCAGCGGGGGGACAGGGGATGGGCAGCCCCAGCATTTT
>NA|TRBV12-3/TRBV12-4|TRBJ2-7|TRBD2
CASSQGLAGDHEQYF
TGTGCCAGCAGTCAGGGACTAGCGGGGGATCACGAGCAGTACTTC
>NA|TRBV20-1|TRBJ2-7|TRBD1
CSARTGLREQYF
TGCAGTGCTAGGACAGGGCTAAGGGAGCAGTACTTC
>NA|TRBV6-1|TRBJ2-1|NA
CASSDGEQFF
TGTGCCAGCAGTGATGGTGAGCAGTTCTTC
>many|TRBV6-1|TRBJ1-2|NA
CASSEEIGIYGYTF
TGTGCCAGCAGTGAAGAGATAGGCATCTATGGCTACACCTTC
>NA|TRBV29-1|TRBJ2-7|NA
CSGRTGAGGTYEQYF
TGCAGCGGAAGGACAGGGGCGGGGGGTACCTACGAGCAGTACTTC
>NA|TRBV7-9|TRBJ2-1|NA
CASSLVVGLDIEQFF
TGTGCCAGCAGCTTAGTAGTCGGACTGGATATTGAGCAGTTCTTC
>NA|TRBV19|TRBJ1-6|NA
CASTIKGWRNNSPLHF
TGTGCCAGTACCATAAAGGGTTGGCGGAATAATTCACCCCTCCACTTT
>NA|TRBV24-1|TRBJ2-5|NA
CATSDFSRGTLQETQYF
TGTGCCACCAGTGATTTCTCCAGGGGTACCCTCCAAGAGACCCAGTACTTC
>NA|TRBV27|TRBJ2-3|NA
CASSLGVREHRYAYF
TGTGCCAGCAGTCTTGGCGTGAGGGAGCACAGATACGCGTATTTT
>NA|TRBV24-1|TRBJ2-1|NA
CATSDLLATGYNEQFF
TGTGCCACCAGTGATCTTCTAGCGACAGGTTACAATGAGCAGTTCTTC
>NA|TRBV28|TRBJ2-5|NA
CASSFLSRQETQYF
TGTGCCAGCAGTTTCCTCTCGAGGCAAGAGACCCAGTACTTC
>NA|TRBV28|TRBJ2-7|NA
CASFGIRGSVGYEQYF
TGTGCCAGCTTTGGGATCCGAGGGTCGGTGGGCTACGAGCAGTACTTC
>NA|TRBV29-1|TRBJ1-1|NA
CSGDGGPNTEAFF
TGCAGCGGCGACGGCGGGCCGAACACTGAAGCTTTCTTT
>once|TRBV28|TRBJ2-5|NA
CASRSRDQETQYF
TGTGCCAGCAGGAGCAGGGACCAAGAGACCCAGTACTTC
>NA|TRBV7-8|TRBJ2-3|TRBD1
CASSLEDRVEHRDAYF
TGTGCCAGCAGCTTAGAAGACAGGGTAGAGCACAGAGACGCGTATTTT
>NA|TRBV7-3|TRBJ2-1|TRBD1
CASSSPRQGHNEQFF
TGTGCCAGCAGCTCACCCCGACAGGGTCACAATGAGCAGTTCTTC
>NA|TRBV12-3/TRBV12-4|TRBJ1-2|TRBD1
CASSLRSGQGGYGYTF
TGTGCCAGCAGCCTGCGTTCGGGACAGGGAGGCTATGGCTACACCTTC
>NA|TRBV9|TRBJ2-7|TRBD1
CASSVAPDRGEQYF
TGTGCCAGCAGCGTAGCTCCCGACAGGGGCGAGCAGTACTTC
>few|TRBV7-2|TRBJ1-5|NA
CASSPGGQRNQPQHF
TGTGCCAGCAGCCCCGGGGGACAACGCAATCAGCCCCAGCATTTT
>NA|TRBV28|TRBJ2-7|TRBD1
CASSSFSRDRGFYEQYF
TGTGCCAGCAGTTCCTTCAGCCGGGACAGGGGATTCTACGAGCAGTACTTC
>NA|TRBV29-1|TRBJ1-2|TRBD1
CSVFLGQGYGYTF
TGCAGCGTATTTCTGGGACAGGGGTATGGCTACACCTTC
>few|TRBV7-9|TRBJ1-4|NA
CASSFSFTRPLTNEKLFF
TGTGCCAGCAGCTTCTCTTTTACACGACCGTTAACTAATGAAAAACTGTTTTTT
>NA|TRBV21-1|TRBJ2-1|NA
CASSKRGPTLLKGHEQFF
TGTGCCAGCAGCAAACGGGGGCCAACTCTCCTTAAGGGCCATGAGCAGTTCTTC
>once|TRBV20-1|TRBJ2-1|TRBD1
CLAVGQGANNEQFF
TGCTTAGCGGTCGGACAGGGGGCCAACAATGAGCAGTTCTTC
>NA|TRBV6-2/TRBV6-3|TRBJ1-1|TRBD1
CASSYGTGGGTEAFF
TGTGCCAGCAGTTACGGGACAGGGGGAGGAACTGAAGCTTTCTTT
>NA|TRBV3-1|TRBJ2-7|NA
CASSQVLAPNNEQYF
TGTGCCAGCAGCCAAGTTCTTGCCCCCAACAATGAGCAGTACTTC
>NA|TRBV12-3/TRBV12-4|TRBJ2-1|TRBD2
CASSSGLARNNEQFF
TGTGCCAGCAGCTCAGGACTAGCGCGGAACAATGAGCAGTTCTTC
>few|TRBV20-1|TRBJ2-7|NA
CSANSDRTYEQYF
TGCAGTGCTAATTCGGACAGAACTTACGAGCAGTACTTC
>few|TRBV30|TRBJ2-5|TRBD2
CAWIGTSGDRRTQYF
TGTGCCTGGATTGGGACTAGCGGGGACCGGCGGACCCAGTACTTC
>NA|TRBV12-3/TRBV12-4|TRBJ2-3|NA
CASSQSSSTDTQYF
TGTGCCAGCAGTCAGAGCTCTAGCACAGATACGCAGTATTTT
>NA|TRBV7-6|TRBJ2-7|NA
CASSLAPGQFTSYEQYF
TGTGCCAGCAGCTTAGCGCCTGGACAGTTTACTTCCTACGAGCAGTACTTC
>NA|TRBV10-3|TRBJ2-2|NA
CAISETRGTGELFF
TGTGCCATCAGTGAGACAAGGGGAACCGGGGAGCTGTTTTTT
>NA|TRBV7-6|TRBJ2-1|NA
CASSPQVANEQFF
TGTGCCAGCAGCCCCCAGGTTGCAAATGAGCAGTTCTTC
>few|TRBV7-8|TRBJ2-7|TRBD2
CASSLAPSGPSYEQYF
TGTGCCAGCAGCTTAGCGCCTAGCGGGCCCTCCTACGAGCAGTACTTC
>NA|TRBV7-2|TRBJ2-7|NA
CASSLAVNGAHTYEQYF
TGTGCCAGCAGCTTAGCGGTAAACGGGGCTCACACCTACGAGCAGTACTTC
>NA|TRBV7-9|TRBJ2-7|TRBD1
CASSFSGGREQYF
TGTGCCAGCAGCTTTTCAGGGGGCCGCGAGCAGTACTTC
>NA|TRBV27|TRBJ2-4|NA
CASRLQALAKNIQYF
TGTGCCAGCAGGCTACAGGCGCTAGCCAAAAACATTCAGTACTTC
>NA|TRBV18|TRBJ2-6|TRBD2
CASSPLGISGSVGANVLTF
TGTGCCAGCTCACCGCTAGGAATTAGCGGGAGTGTTGGGGCCAACGTCCTGACTTTC
>NA|TRBV6-6|TRBJ2-5|TRBD2
CASTGLAGGTETQYF
TGTGCCAGCACCGGACTAGCGGGAGGCACAGAGACCCAGTACTTC
>few|TRBV20-1|TRBJ1-5|NA
CSAAPTGSGQPQHF
TGCAGTGCCGCCCCTACAGGGTCTGGTCAGCCCCAGCATTTT
>NA|TRBV6-1|TRBJ2-4|TRBD2
CASSPGLAGGLAKNIQYF
TGTGCCAGCAGTCCGGGACTAGCGGGGGGCTTAGCCAAAAACATTCAGTACTTC
>NA|TRBV5-1|TRBJ2-7|TRBD1
CASSLAGTGRSSYGQYF
TGCGCCAGCAGCTTGGCCGGGACAGGACGCTCGTCCTACGGGCAGTACTTC
>once|TRBV3-1|TRBJ2-7|TRBD2
CASSQGSSGRYYEQYF
TGTGCCAGCAGCCAAGGCTCTAGCGGGAGGTACTACGAGCAGTACTTC
>few|TRBV24-1|TRBJ2-5|TRBD1
CATSRQGGQETQYF
TGTGCCACCAGTAGACAGGGGGGCCAAGAGACCCAGTACTTC
>NA|TRBV9|TRBJ2-3|TRBD1
CASSPDRTGDISTDTQYF
TGTGCCAGCAGCCCAGATAGGACAGGGGATATAAGCACAGATACGCAGTATTTT
>NA|TRBV5-1|TRBJ2-5|TRBD2
CASSPSGTSGQGTQYF
TGCGCCAGCAGCCCTTCCGGGACTAGCGGACAAGGGACCCAGTACTTC
>NA|TRBV29-1|TRBJ2-7|NA
CSVGSAYYEQYF
TGCAGCGTCGGCTCGGCGTACTACGAGCAGTACTTC
>NA|TRBV7-2|TRBJ1-5|NA
CASSSQSRQPQHF
TGTGCCAGCAGCTCACAGTCTCGGCAGCCCCAGCATTTT
>NA|TRBV7-2|TRBJ2-5|NA
CASSPLGGQETQYF
TGTGCCAGCAGCCCCCTAGGGGGCCAAGAGACCCAGTACTTC
>NA|TRBV28|TRBJ2-3|TRBD2
CASILNLGSGRGRTDTQYF
TGTGCCAGCATCCTGAACTTGGGAAGCGGGAGAGGACGCACAGATACGCAGTATTTT
>NA|TRBV3-1|TRBJ1-2|TRBD1
CASSQRQGGKGGYTF
TGTGCCAGCAGCCAGAGACAGGGCGGTAAGGGCGGCTACACCTTC